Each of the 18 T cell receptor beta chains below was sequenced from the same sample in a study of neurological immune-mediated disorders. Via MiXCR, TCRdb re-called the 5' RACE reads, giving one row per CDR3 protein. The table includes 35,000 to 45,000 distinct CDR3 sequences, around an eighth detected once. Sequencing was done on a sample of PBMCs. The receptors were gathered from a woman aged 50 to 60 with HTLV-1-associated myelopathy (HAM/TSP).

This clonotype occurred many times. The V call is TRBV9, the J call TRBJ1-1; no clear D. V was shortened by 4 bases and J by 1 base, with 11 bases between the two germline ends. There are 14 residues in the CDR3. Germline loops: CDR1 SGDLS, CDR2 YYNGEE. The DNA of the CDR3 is TGTGCCAGCAGCCCTGACGGATGGAACACTGAAGCTTTCTTT. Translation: CASSPDGWNTEAFF.

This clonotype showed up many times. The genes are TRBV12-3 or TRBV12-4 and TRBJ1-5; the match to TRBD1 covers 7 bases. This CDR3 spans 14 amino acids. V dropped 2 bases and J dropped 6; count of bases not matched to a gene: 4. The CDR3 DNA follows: TGTGCCAGCAGTTTATCTCAGGGGGGTCAGCCCCAGCATTTT. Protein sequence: CASSLSQGGQPQHF.

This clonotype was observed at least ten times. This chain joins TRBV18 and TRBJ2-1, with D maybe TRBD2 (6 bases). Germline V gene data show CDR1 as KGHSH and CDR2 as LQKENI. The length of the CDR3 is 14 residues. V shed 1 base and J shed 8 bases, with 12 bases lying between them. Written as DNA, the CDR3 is TGTGCCAGCTCACCACTTTTATCGGGGGATGAGCAGTTCTTC. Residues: CASSPLLSGDEQFF. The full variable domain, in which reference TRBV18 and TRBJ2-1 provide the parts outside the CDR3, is NAGVMQNPRHLVRRRGQEARLRCSPMKGHSHVYWYRQLPEEGLKFMVYLQKENIIDESGMPKERFSAEFPKEGPSILRIQQVVRGDSAAYFCASSPLLSGDEQFFGPGTRLTVL.

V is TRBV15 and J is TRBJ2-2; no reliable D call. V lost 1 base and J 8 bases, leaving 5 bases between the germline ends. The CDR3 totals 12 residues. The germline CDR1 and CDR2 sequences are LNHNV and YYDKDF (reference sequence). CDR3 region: CATSRVRGELFF. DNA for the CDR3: TGTGCCACCAGCAGAGTTAGGGGGGAGCTGTTTTTT.

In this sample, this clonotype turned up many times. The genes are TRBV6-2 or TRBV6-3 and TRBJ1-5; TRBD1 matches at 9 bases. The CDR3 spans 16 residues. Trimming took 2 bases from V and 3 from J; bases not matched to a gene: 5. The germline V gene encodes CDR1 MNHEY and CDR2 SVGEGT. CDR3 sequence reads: CASSYDGTGNNQPQHF. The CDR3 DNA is TGTGCCAGCAGTTACGACGGGACAGGGAACAATCAGCCCCAGCATTTT.

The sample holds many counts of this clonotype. In DNA, the CDR3 is TGTGCCAGCAGCGTACGAAGCAGATTCAATGAGCAGTTCTTC. Its translation is CASSVRSRFNEQFF. V usage is TRBV9 and J usage is TRBJ2-1; no clear D gene. Per the germline V gene, CDR1 is SGDLS and CDR2 is YYNGEE. V lost 1 base, J lost 6 bases, and 11 bases lay in between. This CDR3 region has 14 residues.

CDR3 sequence (DNA): TGCGCCAGCAGATTAGGGCGTGGCTACGAGCAGTACTTC. Translated: CASRLGRGYEQYF. The chain combines TRBV5-1 with TRBJ2-7; D unresolved. The CDR3 is 13 residues long. Trimming took 5 bases from V and 3 from J, leaving 12 bases between them. Germline assignment: CDR1 SGHRS and CDR2 YFSETQ.

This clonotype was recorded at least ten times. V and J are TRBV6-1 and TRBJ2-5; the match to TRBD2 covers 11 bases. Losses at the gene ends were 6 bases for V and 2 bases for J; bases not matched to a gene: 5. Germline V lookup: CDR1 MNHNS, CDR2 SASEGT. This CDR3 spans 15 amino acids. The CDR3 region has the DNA TGTGCCAGCAGGATGACTAGCGGGGAACAAGAGACCCAGTACTTC. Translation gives CASRMTSGEQETQYF.

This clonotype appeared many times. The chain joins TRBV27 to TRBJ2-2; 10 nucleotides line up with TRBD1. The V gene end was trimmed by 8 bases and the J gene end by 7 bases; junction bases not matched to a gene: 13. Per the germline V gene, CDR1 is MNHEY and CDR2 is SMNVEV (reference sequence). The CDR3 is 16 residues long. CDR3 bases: TGTGCCAGCGGTGCGGGACAGGGGAGGCACGGCGGGGAGCTGTTTTTT. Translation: CASGAGQGRHGGELFF.

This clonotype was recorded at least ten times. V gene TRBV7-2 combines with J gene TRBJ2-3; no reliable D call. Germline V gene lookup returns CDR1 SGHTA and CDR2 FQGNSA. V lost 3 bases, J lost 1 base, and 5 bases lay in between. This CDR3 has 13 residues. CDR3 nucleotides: TGTGCCAGCAGCTTGGATCGCACAGATACGCAGTATTTT. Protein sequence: CASSLDRTDTQYF.

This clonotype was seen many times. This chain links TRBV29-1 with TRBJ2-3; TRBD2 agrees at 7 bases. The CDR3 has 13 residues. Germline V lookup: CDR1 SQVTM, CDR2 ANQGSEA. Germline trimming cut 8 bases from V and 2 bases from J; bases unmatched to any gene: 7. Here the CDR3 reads CSIRGVLTDTQYF. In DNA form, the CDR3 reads TGCAGCATTCGGGGGGTCCTCACAGATACGCAGTATTTT.

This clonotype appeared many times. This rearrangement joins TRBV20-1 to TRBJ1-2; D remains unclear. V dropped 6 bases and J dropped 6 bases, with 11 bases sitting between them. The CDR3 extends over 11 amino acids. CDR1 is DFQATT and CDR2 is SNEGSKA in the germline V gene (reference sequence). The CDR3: CSAAPDNGYTF. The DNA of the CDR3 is TGCAGTGCAGCGCCCGATAATGGCTACACCTTC.

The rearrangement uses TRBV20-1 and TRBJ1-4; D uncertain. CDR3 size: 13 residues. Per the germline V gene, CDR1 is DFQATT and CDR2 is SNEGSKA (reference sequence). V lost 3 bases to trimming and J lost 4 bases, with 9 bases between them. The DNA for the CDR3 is TGCAGTGCTAGCTGGACCGTTAATGAAAAACTGTTTTTT. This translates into CSASWTVNEKLFF.

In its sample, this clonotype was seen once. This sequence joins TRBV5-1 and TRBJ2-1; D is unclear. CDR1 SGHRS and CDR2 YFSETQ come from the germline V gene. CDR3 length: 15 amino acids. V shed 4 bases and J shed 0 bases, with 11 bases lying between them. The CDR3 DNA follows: TGCGCCAGCAGCGTTCAGGAAAACTCCTACAATGAGCAGTTCTTC. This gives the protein CASSVQENSYNEQFF.

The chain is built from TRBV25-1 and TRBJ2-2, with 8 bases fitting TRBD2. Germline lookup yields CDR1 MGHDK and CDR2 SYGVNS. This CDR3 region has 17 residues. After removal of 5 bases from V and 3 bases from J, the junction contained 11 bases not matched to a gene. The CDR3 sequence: CASSQEAERGYTGELFF. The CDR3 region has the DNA TGTGCCAGCAGTCAAGAAGCCGAGCGGGGGTACACCGGGGAGCTGTTTTTT.

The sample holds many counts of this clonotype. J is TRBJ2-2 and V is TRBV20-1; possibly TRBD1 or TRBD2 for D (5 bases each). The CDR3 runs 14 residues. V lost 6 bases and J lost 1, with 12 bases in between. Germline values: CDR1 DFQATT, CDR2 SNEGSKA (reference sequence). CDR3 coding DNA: TGCAGTGCGTCCGGGACCCAGAACACCGGGGAGCTGTTTTTT. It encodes CSASGTQNTGELFF.

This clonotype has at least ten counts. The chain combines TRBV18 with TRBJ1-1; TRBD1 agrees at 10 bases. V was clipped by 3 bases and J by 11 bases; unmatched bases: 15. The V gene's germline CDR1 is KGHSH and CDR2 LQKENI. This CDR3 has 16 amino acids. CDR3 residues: CASSPTPGQGKGDAFF. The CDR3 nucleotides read TGTGCCAGCTCACCTACACCGGGACAGGGGAAGGGTGATGCTTTCTTT.

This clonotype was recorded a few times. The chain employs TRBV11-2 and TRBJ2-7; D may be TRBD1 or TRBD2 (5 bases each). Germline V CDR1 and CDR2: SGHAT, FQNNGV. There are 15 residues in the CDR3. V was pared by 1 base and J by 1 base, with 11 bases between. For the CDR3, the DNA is TGTGCCAGCAGCTTAGGTCGGGGCGGTTCCTACGAGCAGTACGTC. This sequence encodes CASSLGRGGSYEQYV.